This TCR beta chain appears in the sequencing data of a study of T cell responses to AZD1222 COVID-19 vaccine. Assay: immunoSEQ multiplex PCR; the TCRdb copy retains only in-frame clones and omits some. The sample yields under 150,000 clones, roughly nine tenths seen once. Sequenced here: peripheral blood, sampled 28 days after the second AZD1222 dose. This clonotype was sampled from an adult who received the AZD1222 COVID-19 vaccine.

CDR3 DNA sequence: TGTGCCAGCAGTGTTACGACTAGCGGGAACACCGGGGAGCTGTTTTTT. Translating gives CASSVTTSGNTGELFF. The V call is TRBV6-1, the J call TRBJ2-2, with 9 bases lining up with TRBD2. Unmatched junction bases numbered 4, after V lost 4 bases and J lost 1 base. This CDR3 has 16 residues. Germline V gene lookup returns CDR1 MNHNS and CDR2 SASEGT.